Following are 13 T cell receptor beta chains from one sample sequenced in a study of molecular identifiers for immune sequencing clone quantification. From the PCR reads, TCRdb called clonotypes with MiXCR, one entry per CDR3 protein. The table includes hundreds of thousands of distinct CDR3 sequences, over 20% detected once. Sequencing input: naive CD8+ T cells from blood, with Jurkat cell RNA spiked in. Described subset: FACS-sorted CD8+CD4-CCR7+CD45RA+ naive T cells. Receptor source: a human donor in good health. Some libraries in this study had Jurkat cell RNA spiked in.

Points on this clonotype: The junction departs from the called germline gene at one end, perhaps through a read error. The V gene is TRBV5-1, the J gene TRBJ2-7; D gene ambiguous. The CDR3 covers 14 residues. Germline V gene data show CDR1 as SGHRS and CDR2 as YFSETQ. This chain's CDR3 is CASGFRQRTYEQYF. The CDR3 DNA follows: TGCGCCAGCGGCTTCCGCCAGCGCACCTACGAGCAGTACTTC.

There are many counts of this clonotype. The chain links TRBV13 to TRBJ2-7, with D perhaps TRBD1 or TRBD2 (5 bases each). Trimming shortened V by 0 bases and J by 6 bases, and 21 bases separated the two germline ends. CDR1 PRHDT and CDR2 FYEKMQ come from the germline V gene (reference sequence). CDR3 length: 17 amino acids. Here the CDR3 DNA reads TGTGCCAGCAGCTTAGGCCTTTATCATCTACGGGGCGGCGAGCAGTACTTC. Translation: CASSLGLYHLRGGEQYF.

This rearrangement joins TRBV24-1 to TRBJ2-3; the D gene is possibly TRBD2 (5 bases). Trimming left V 3 bases short and J 4 bases short, with 10 bases between. Germline-derived CDR1 and CDR2 are KGHDR and SFDVKD. This CDR3 contains 14 residues. CDR3 loop: CATSDPGLSDTQYF. CDR3 DNA: TGTGCCACCAGTGATCCCGGACTCTCAGATACGCAGTATTTT.

This clonotype came up many times. J is TRBJ2-3 and V is TRBV20-1; TRBD2 matches 7 bases. Germline CDR1 reads DFQATT; CDR2 reads SNEGSKA (reference sequence). The CDR3 extends over 17 amino acids. V lost 0 bases and J lost 0; bases outside the gene matches: 9. CDR3 protein: CSARDLLAELSTDTQYF. Written as DNA, the CDR3 is TGCAGTGCTAGAGATTTGCTAGCGGAACTTAGCACAGATACGCAGTATTTT.

J is TRBJ2-1 and V is TRBV6-5; tentative D call: TRBD2 (6 bases). The CDR3 runs 10 residues. The V gene's germline CDR1 is MNHEY and CDR2 SVGAGI. V lost 8 bases, J lost 7 bases, and 6 bases lay in between. The CDR3 loop is CASGRNEQFF. CDR3 coding DNA: TGTGCCAGCGGGAGGAATGAGCAGTTCTTC.

Remarks on this clonotype: One junction end does not reproduce the germline sequence, and a read error may be involved. The rearrangement uses TRBV7-2 and TRBJ1-1; D gene uncertain. The CDR3 has 13 amino acids. CDR1 and CDR2 (germline): SGHTA, FQGNSA. This chain's CDR3 is CARRAGIYTAAFF. The CDR3, as DNA: TGTGCCCGCCGCGCCGGGATATACACTGCAGCTTTCTTT.

The chain couples TRBV7-9 to TRBJ2-7; 9 positions match TRBD1. Losses at the gene ends were 8 bases for V and 2 bases for J; bases not matched to a gene: 10. The CDR3 runs 15 residues. Germline CDR1 reads SEHNR; CDR2 reads FQNEAQ (reference sequence). Written as DNA, the CDR3 is TGTGCCAGCGAGGGATTCCGGGACAGGGCCTACGAGCAGTACTTC. It is translated as CASEGFRDRAYEQYF.

This clonotype was detected many times. The chain links TRBV20-1 to TRBJ1-1; D remains ambiguous. Germline V gene sequence: CDR1 DFQATT, CDR2 SNEGSKA (reference sequence). Deletions cut 3 bases from V and 0 bases from J, with 11 bases between. This CDR3 is built from 14 residues. CDR3 in DNA: TGCAGTGCTAGGGATGATGCGATGAACACTGAAGCTTTCTTT. Protein product: CSARDDAMNTEAFF.

This clonotype was seen just once. A much larger clonotype is one base distant, so this may be a read error. The rearrangement uses TRBV28 and TRBJ2-7, with D unclear. In germline, CDR1 is MDHEN, CDR2 SYDVKM. The V and J ends lost 3 bases and 2 bases respectively, with 11 bases between them. The CDR3 has 14 amino acids. In DNA form, the CDR3 reads TGTGCCAGCAGTTTCAGGTGGCCGACCTACGAGCAGTACTTC. It is translated as CASSFRWPTYEQYF.

This clonotype was detected a few times. A read error may account for a junction end that differs from germline. This chain uses TRBV20-1 with TRBJ2-3, with D perhaps TRBD1 or TRBD2 (5 bases each). The CDR3 runs to 18 residues. From germline, CDR1 is DFQATT and CDR2 SNEGSKA (reference sequence). CDR3 sequence: CSAQRLIPGIDSTDTLYF. Written as DNA, the CDR3 is TGCAGTGCTCAACGCCTCATCCCCGGGATTGACAGCACAGATACGCTGTATTTT.

This clonotype appeared a few times. V is TRBV3-1 and J is TRBJ2-2; D might be TRBD1 (5 bases). The CDR3 spans 15 residues. Deletions cut 5 bases from V and 3 bases from J, with 13 bases between. Looked up from germline, CDR1 is LGHDT and CDR2 is YNNKEL (reference sequence). CDR3 protein: CASSSDRRDTGELFF. The CDR3 DNA is TGTGCCAGCAGCTCGGACCGCAGGGACACCGGGGAGCTGTTTTTT.

A word on this clonotype: At one boundary the junction diverges from the germline segment, which might be a read error. The chain carries TRBV4-3 and TRBJ1-1; D gene ambiguous. Germline V gene data show CDR1 as LGHNA and CDR2 as YSLEER. This CDR3 is 16 amino acids long. The CDR3 bases are TGCGCCAGCAGCCAATCCCGGACTCGAGCTTTTCCTGAAGCTTCCTTT. The encoded protein is CASSQSRTRAFPEASF.

This clonotype was observed a few times. This chain connects TRBV30 to TRBJ2-2; 9 bases map to TRBD2. The V and J ends lost 4 bases and 3 bases, in that order; junction bases with no gene match: 0. CDR3 length: 13 residues. In germline, CDR1 is GTSNPN, CDR2 SVGIG (reference sequence). CDR3 sequence (DNA): TGTGCCTGGACTAGCGGGGACACCGGGGAGCTGTTTTTT. As protein: CAWTSGDTGELFF.